This T cell receptor (beta chain) stems from a study of T cells in Graves' hyperthyroidism and ophthalmopathy. Amplification yielded TCR beta CDR3 regions, with RNA transcripts as the source. HTBI primers drove first-round RT-PCR of the TCR CDR3. TCRdb reprocessed the multiplex PCR reads via MiXCR and lists one record per CDR3 protein. This table holds roughly 500,000 distinct CDR3 sequences, 40% to 55% found once. In this sample, this clonotype turned up a few times. The germline gene is not matched at one end of the junction; a read error may be the cause. This CDR3 region has 8 residues. Germline CDR1 and CDR2: SGHNT and YENEEA.

The specimen sequenced was peripheral blood or thyroid tissue (not recorded which). The TCR originated in an adult woman with Graves' disease, either hyperthyroidism or ophthalmopathy (not recorded which). The rearrangement uses TRBV11-3 and TRBJ1-3; no firm D call. The CDR3 loop is CASSSTPF. The CDR3 DNA reads TGTGCCAGCAGCTCAACCCCTTTT.